This T cell receptor (beta chain) is from a study of cytomegalovirus exposure and HLA in healthy donors. The CDR3 totals 15 residues. Germline CDR1 reads MDHEN; CDR2 reads SYDVKM. J gave up 1 base and V 5 bases, and 7 bases lay outside the gene matches. This clone was observed a few times. This PCR relied on a set of 60 Vbeta primers and 13 Jbeta primers. Repertoires were generated with immunoSEQ multiplex PCR, while TCRdb's copy carries only in-frame clones and drops some. Of 200,000 or so clones in the sample, roughly 76% were seen once. The clonotype was recovered from a man between 35 and 55 years old in good health and CMV-seropositive. The chain joins TRBV28 to TRBJ2-7; 8 nucleotides line up with TRBD1. Sequenced material: PBMCs. The CDR3 loop is CASSRGGQGSYEQYF. CDR3 bases: TGTGCCAGCAGTCGCGGAGGACAGGGATCCTACGAGCAGTACTTC.